Presented here are 24 T cell receptor beta chains from one specimen sequenced in a study of cytomegalovirus exposure and HLA in healthy donors. Generated by immunoSEQ multiplex PCR, the TCRdb table keeps only in-frame clones and is missing some. The sample includes hundreds of thousands of clones, roughly nine tenths of them seen just once. Material: PBMCs. The receptors here all came from a man between 18 and 29 years old in good health and CMV-seropositive.

The V and J genes are TRBV6-1 and TRBJ2-5; TRBD2 is a possible D gene (6 bases). Trimming shortened V by 0 bases and J by 2 bases, and 13 bases separated the two germline ends. Germline CDR1 is MNHNS and CDR2 is SASEGT. The CDR3 totals 16 residues. The CDR3 coding sequence is TGTGCCAGCAGTGAAGCCCGGGGGACGGGACAAGAGACCCAGTACTTC. Encoded protein: CASSEARGTGQETQYF.

The rearrangement uses TRBV18 and TRBJ2-7, with D unclear. Germline V gives CDR1 KGHSH, CDR2 LQKENI. V was shortened by 0 bases and J by 2 bases, with 5 bases between the two germline ends. CDR3 size: 13 residues. In DNA form, the CDR3 reads TGTGCCAGCTCACCACCATCCACCTACGAGCAGTACTTC. It translates to CASSPPSTYEQYF.

This chain connects TRBV30 to TRBJ2-1; unclear D gene. V was trimmed by 4 bases and J by 6 bases, leaving 13 bases between them. Germline CDR1 is GTSNPN and CDR2 is SVGIG (reference sequence). The length of the CDR3 is 13 residues. This chain's CDR3 is CAWTGALSNEQFF. As DNA, the CDR3 is TGTGCCTGGACAGGAGCCCTAAGCAATGAGCAGTTCTTC.

This chain links TRBV2 with TRBJ1-2; 7 bases are a match to TRBD1. In germline, CDR1 is SNHLY, CDR2 FYNNEI. With 6 bases clipped from V and 6 bases from J, the junction kept 7 bases outside the gene matches. There are 13 residues in the CDR3. The CDR3 DNA reads as TGTGCCAGCAGCCCAACAGGGGCGAATGGCTACACCTTC. Translated, it gives CASSPTGANGYTF.

The chain uses TRBV11-2 and TRBJ2-5; 7 bases line up with TRBD1. The CDR3 is 13 residues long. Trimming took 5 bases from V and 2 from J; bases not matched to a gene: 2. Germline V gene data show CDR1 as SGHAT and CDR2 as FQNNGV. CDR3 DNA: TGTGCCAGCAGCCGGGACAGACAAGAGACCCAGTACTTC. This encodes CASSRDRQETQYF.

V gene TRBV27 combines with J gene TRBJ2-7; D perhaps matches TRBD2 (7 bases). Germline CDR1 MNHEY, CDR2 SMNVEV (reference sequence). This CDR3 is built from 12 residues. V was shortened by 3 bases and J by 7 bases, with 10 bases between the two germline ends. Written as DNA, the CDR3 is TGTGCCAGCAGTTTGGGAGGGGGGGAGCAGTACTTC. Its translation is CASSLGGGEQYF.

The chain joins TRBV15 to TRBJ1-2; 7 nucleotides match TRBD1. Germline CDR1 reads LNHNV; CDR2 reads YYDKDF (reference sequence). This CDR3 is built from 14 residues. The junction had 4 bases not matched to a gene; V was cut back by 2 bases and J by 4 bases. CDR3: CATSRWDSRYGYTF. CDR3 in DNA: TGTGCCACCAGCAGATGGGACAGCCGCTATGGCTACACCTTC.

This rearrangement joins TRBV6-5 to TRBJ2-5; TRBD1 agrees at 10 bases. Per the germline V gene, CDR1 is MNHEY and CDR2 is SVGAGI. V was pared by 5 bases and J by 5 bases, with 5 bases of the junction left unmatched. This CDR3 is built from 14 residues. Here the CDR3 DNA reads TGTGCCAGCAGTAGACAGGGGGCCTTGGAGACCCAGTACTTC. It encodes CASSRQGALETQYF.

The chain couples TRBV7-2 to TRBJ1-2; D perhaps matches TRBD1 (6 bases). Trimming pared 1 base from V and 4 bases from J, leaving 13 bases between. This CDR3 region has 15 residues. Germline V gives CDR1 SGHTA, CDR2 FQGNSA. Written as DNA, the CDR3 is TGTGCCAGCAGCTTAGAAAGGGCAGGGGCCTATGGCTACACCTTC. Translation: CASSLERAGAYGYTF.

The CDR3 DNA is TGCGCCAGCAGCTTATTTGGAGGGGCGAGTATGAACACTGAAGCTTTCTTT. Protein sequence: CASSLFGGASMNTEAFF. The chain carries TRBV5-1 and TRBJ1-1; tentative D call: TRBD1 (5 bases). There are 17 residues in the CDR3. Per the germline V gene, CDR1 is SGHRS and CDR2 is YFSETQ. Trimming took 2 bases from V and 0 from J, leaving 17 bases between them.

This rearrangement joins TRBV5-4 to TRBJ1-1, with D perhaps TRBD1 (5 bases). The germline V and J ends were trimmed by 1 base and 4 bases, with 23 bases remaining between them. Germline V gene sequence: CDR1 SGHNT, CDR2 YYREEE (reference sequence). There are 18 residues in the CDR3. CDR3 loop: CASSLSGSYPGGGTEAFF. Here the CDR3 DNA reads TGTGCCAGCAGCTTGTCGGGGTCCTACCCGGGGGGTGGCACTGAAGCTTTCTTT.

This chain links TRBV7-2 with TRBJ1-2, with TRBD1 matching over 12 bases. Germline V CDR1 and CDR2: SGHTA, FQGNSA. The ends lost 4 bases at V and 7 bases at J; junction bases unmatched: 10. The CDR3 is 16 amino acids. CDR3 nucleotide sequence: TGTGCCAGCAGCTCACAGAGACCGGGACAGGGGGCTGGCTACACCTTC. Translated, it gives CASSSQRPGQGAGYTF.

This clone has a handful of counts. This chain connects TRBV6-4 to TRBJ1-1; D is possibly TRBD1 (6 bases). Per germline, CDR1 MRHNA and CDR2 SNTAGT. V was pared by 0 bases and J by 9 bases, with 17 bases between. The CDR3 contains 15 residues. This CDR3 is CASSDSGIGGRQAFF. CDR3 coding DNA: TGTGCCAGCAGTGACTCGGGTATTGGGGGGCGCCAAGCTTTCTTT.

The chain couples TRBV29-1 to TRBJ2-3, with 10 bases identical to TRBD1. J gave up 5 bases and V 5 bases, and 4 bases lay outside the gene matches. CDR1 and CDR2 (germline): SQVTM, ANQGSEA. The CDR3 runs to 13 residues. The CDR3 sequence: CSVYGTGEDTQYF. Written as DNA, the CDR3 is TGCAGCGTTTATGGGACAGGGGAAGATACGCAGTATTTT.

The chain has TRBV4-2 and TRBJ2-3; D is unclear. Germline loops: CDR1 LGHNA, CDR2 YNFKEQ. V lost 0 bases, J lost 6 bases, and 13 bases lay in between. This CDR3 spans 15 amino acids. CDR3 loop: CASSQDASAGDTQYF. CDR3 nucleotides: TGTGCCAGCAGCCAAGACGCGTCCGCTGGGGATACGCAGTATTTT.

The chain is built from TRBV9 and TRBJ2-1; 7 bases agree with TRBD2. The CDR3 loop spans 15 amino acids. V was clipped by 1 base and J by 0 bases; unmatched bases: 1. Germline values: CDR1 SGDLS, CDR2 YYNGEE. The CDR3 region is CASSVRDYSYNEQFF. As DNA, the CDR3 is TGTGCCAGCAGCGTAAGGGACTACTCCTACAATGAGCAGTTCTTC.

The V gene is TRBV5-1, the J gene TRBJ2-3, with a weak D call TRBD2 (5 bases). The CDR3 loop spans 16 amino acids. The germline V gene encodes CDR1 SGHRS and CDR2 YFSETQ. V was clipped by 4 bases and J by 4 bases, with 19 bases between them. The CDR3 bases are TGCGCCAGCAGCCCACAAGGGAGCGATCCGGCAGATACGCAGTATTTT. As protein: CASSPQGSDPADTQYF.

The chain carries TRBV7-9 and TRBJ1-1; no clear D gene. The V and J ends lost 8 bases and 1 base respectively, with 8 bases between them. The CDR3 spans 12 residues. Germline CDR1 is SEHNR and CDR2 is FQNEAQ (reference sequence). The CDR3 nucleotides read TGTGCCAGCTTACGAACGAACACTGAAGCTTTCTTT. Translation gives CASLRTNTEAFF.

This clone was found a few times. The chain recombines TRBV11-2 with TRBJ2-7; no reliable D call. The CDR3 covers 12 residues. Between the trimmed V and J ends, which lost 4 bases and 2 bases, there was a span of 6 bases. Germline lookup yields CDR1 SGHAT and CDR2 FQNNGV. The CDR3 coding sequence is TGTGCCAGCAGCTCCACAGCCTACGAGCAGTACTTC. Residues: CASSSTAYEQYF.

This clone came up a few times. The rearrangement links TRBV30 to TRBJ1-2; D unclear. The CDR3 is 15 amino acids. Germline V gene data show CDR1 as GTSNPN and CDR2 as SVGIG (reference sequence). Trimming shortened V by 1 base and J by 0 bases, and 12 bases separated the two germline ends. The CDR3 DNA is TGTGCCTGGAGTGGGACCCGCTACGCTAACTATGGCTACACCTTC. This encodes CAWSGTRYANYGYTF.

CDR3 DNA sequence: TGTGCCAGCAGCTTGTATCCGGGAGAATTTGGCGATGAGCAGTTCTTC. Translating gives CASSLYPGEFGDEQFF. The rearrangement links TRBV5-8 to TRBJ2-1, with D possibly matching TRBD2 (6 bases). Germline loops: CDR1 SGHTS, CDR2 YDEGEE. CDR3 length: 16 residues. With 1 base removed from V and 8 bases from J, the gap between germline ends came to 19 bases. Using reference TRBV5-8 and TRBJ2-1 for the parts outside the CDR3, the full variable domain is EAGVTQSPTHLIKTRGQQATLRCSPISGHTSVYWYQQALGLGLQFLLWYDEGEERNRGNFPPRFSGRQFPNYSSELNVNALELEDSALYLCASSLYPGEFGDEQFFGPGTRLTVL.

V gene TRBV7-9 combines with J gene TRBJ2-2; D gene uncertain. The CDR3 runs to 16 residues. The V gene's germline CDR1 is SEHNR and CDR2 FQNEAQ (reference sequence). V lost 4 bases and J lost 4, with 16 bases in between. CDR3 nucleotides: TGTGCCAGCAGCTCAGATTCATCACAACCCACCGGGGAGCTGTTTTTT. This translates into CASSSDSSQPTGELFF.

This clone was counted once. The rearrangement joins TRBV7-3 to TRBJ2-3; 11 bases map to TRBD2. V shed 5 bases and J 6 bases; nucleotides not matched to a gene: 1. Looked up from germline, CDR1 is SGHTA and CDR2 is FQGTGA. The CDR3 has 13 amino acids. In DNA form, the CDR3 reads TGTGCCAGCAGCCGACTAGCGGGGGATACGCAGTATTTT. As protein: CASSRLAGDTQYF.

This rearrangement joins TRBV11-1 to TRBJ2-7, with D possibly TRBD1 on 7 matching bases. The CDR3 has 13 residues. Germline V lookup: CDR1 SGHAT, CDR2 FQDESV (reference sequence). With 3 bases removed from V and 7 bases from J, the gap between germline ends came to 13 bases. CDR3 DNA sequence: TGTGCCAGCAGCTTTTCAGGGGGGAGAGAGCAGTACTTC. Its translation is CASSFSGGREQYF.